This TCR beta chain was observed in a study of cytomegalovirus exposure and HLA in healthy donors. Overall study context: The 130 or so validation repertoires, a later analysis reported, used the same platform as the approximately 700 first-cohort repertoires. Study-level points and caveats: Reports credit the classifier with highly specific, highly sensitive diagnosis of cytomegalovirus status. The study recorded more than 150 TCR beta chains that were cytomegalovirus-associated.

Assay used: immunoSEQ multiplex PCR; TCRdb lists only in-frame clones, some missing. This sample has about 220,000 clones, with around nine tenths found just once. This CDR3 has 14 residues. The ends were cut back, 5 bases at V and 4 bases at J, with 15 bases in the middle. Germline V CDR1 and CDR2: SGHDT, YYEEEE. With regard to this clone: Its antigen is undetermined.

Sequences were obtained from PBMCs. This TCR derives from a man aged 18-30 years in good health and CMV-seronegative. This chain joins TRBV5-6 and TRBJ2-5, with D possibly matching TRBD1 (6 bases). The CDR3 loop is CASSHYREGETQYF. Written as DNA, the CDR3 is TGTGCCAGCAGTCATTACAGGGAAGGAGAGACCCAGTACTTC.